This T cell receptor beta chain originates from a study of blood T cell repertoires in COVID-19. CDR3 length: 13 residues. CDR1 and CDR2 (germline): KGHSH, LQKENI. With V trimmed by 2 bases and J by 6 bases, 3 bases remained unmatched. Using immunoSEQ multiplex PCR, the repertoire was profiled, and TCRdb retains in-frame clones only, with some absent. The sample comprises over 200,000 clones, 91% of which are singletons, and 0.95% to 1.5% rests with the top ten. There are a few counts of this clone. This sequence joins TRBV18 and TRBJ2-7; the match to TRBD1 covers 8 bases. The source of this sequence is a human donor in a cohort exposed to, infected with or recovered from COVID-19 (not recorded which). The donor label of this sample is uncertain. The specimen sequenced was PBMCs or T cells enriched from blood (not recorded which). The CDR3 reads CASSPKDRVEQYF. CDR3 sequence (DNA): TGTGCCAGCTCACCAAAGGACAGGGTCGAGCAGTACTTC. Based on the CDR3 plus reference TRBV18 and TRBJ2-7, the full variable domain is NAGVMQNPRHLVRRRGQEARLRCSPMKGHSHVYWYRQLPEEGLKFMVYLQKENIIDESGMPKERFSAEFPKEGPSILRIQQVVRGDSAAYFCASSPKDRVEQYFGPGTRLTVT.